The 3 T cell receptor beta chains listed next were all sequenced from one sample in a study of Ad26.COV2.S vaccination and SARS-CoV-2 variants. Described treatment: 19 received Ad26.COV2.S at low or high dose, single or two shots; 5 received placebo; per-sample allocation not given. Sampling took place 63 days after the first vaccine or placebo injection. Sequencing used immunoSEQ multiplex PCR; TCRdb keeps in-frame clones, though not all of them. The data show about 400,000 clones, with roughly 90% seen just once and around 1.8% held by the top ten. Specimen: peripheral blood, collected in a trial of Ad26.COV2.S vaccine versus placebo. Receptors originate from a person aged 18-60 years who received the Ad26.COV2.S COVID-19 vaccine or a placebo.

J is TRBJ2-1 and V is TRBV10-3; no clear D. Germline CDR1 is ENHRY and CDR2 is SYGVKD. The CDR3 runs to 14 residues. Trimming pared 10 bases from V and 0 bases from J, leaving 13 bases between. The chain's CDR3 is CATVFTGSYNEQFF. For the CDR3, the DNA is TGTGCCACCGTCTTTACGGGCTCCTACAATGAGCAGTTCTTC.

V is TRBV19 and J is TRBJ2-3; TRBD2 agrees at 9 bases. This CDR3 has 15 amino acids. The trim removed 5 bases at V and 2 bases at J, leaving 5 bases unmatched. Germline values: CDR1 LNHDA, CDR2 SQIVND (reference sequence). The DNA for the CDR3 is TGTGCCAGTAGTGTTACTAGCGGGTCCACAGATACGCAGTATTTT. Translated: CASSVTSGSTDTQYF.

The chain joins TRBV12-3 or TRBV12-4 to TRBJ2-1; D perhaps matches TRBD2 (5 bases). The V end was cut by 4 bases, the J end by 8 bases, with 12 bases between. The CDR3 extends over 13 amino acids. CDR3 sequence: CASSSDGRDEQFF. In DNA, the CDR3 is TGTGCCAGCAGTTCCGATGGGCGGGATGAGCAGTTCTTC.